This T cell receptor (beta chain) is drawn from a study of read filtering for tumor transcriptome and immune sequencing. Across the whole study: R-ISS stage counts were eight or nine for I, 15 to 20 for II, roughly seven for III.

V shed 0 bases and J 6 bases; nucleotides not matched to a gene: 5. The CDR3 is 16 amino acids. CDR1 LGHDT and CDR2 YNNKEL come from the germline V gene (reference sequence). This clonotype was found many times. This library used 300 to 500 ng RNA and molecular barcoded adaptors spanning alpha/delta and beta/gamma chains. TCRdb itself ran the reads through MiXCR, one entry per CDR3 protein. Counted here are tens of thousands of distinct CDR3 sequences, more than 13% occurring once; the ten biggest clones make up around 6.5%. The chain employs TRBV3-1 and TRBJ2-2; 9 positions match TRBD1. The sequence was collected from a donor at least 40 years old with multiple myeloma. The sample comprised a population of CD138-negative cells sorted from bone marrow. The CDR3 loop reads CASSQENRGLAGELFF. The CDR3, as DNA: TGTGCCAGCAGCCAAGAGAACAGGGGGCTGGCCGGGGAGCTGTTTTTT.